Below, 27 T cell receptor beta chains from the same sample are listed, as sequenced in a study of OX40 agonist ivuxolimab in advanced cancers. Data came from immunoSEQ multiplex PCR; TCRdb stores just in-frame clones and leaves some out. The sample lists about 70,000 clones, about 73% occurring once. Sequencing used CD4+ or CD8+ T cells sorted from blood, obtained in a trial of the OX40 agonist ivuxolimab. These receptors originate from an adult with an advanced solid tumor such as melanoma, head and neck, liver or kidney cancer.

The rearrangement links TRBV19 to TRBJ2-2; D ambiguous. The V end was cut by 7 bases, the J end by 2 bases, with 14 bases between. Germline assignment: CDR1 LNHDA and CDR2 SQIVND (reference sequence). CDR3 size: 15 residues. The chain's CDR3 is CASTKNQANTGELFF. In nucleotides, the CDR3 is TGTGCCAGTACCAAAAACCAGGCAAACACCGGGGAGCTGTTTTTT.

V gene TRBV7-2 combines with J gene TRBJ2-1; 12 bases match TRBD2. J lost 4 bases, V lost 8 bases, and 3 bases had no gene match. Germline lookup yields CDR1 SGHTA and CDR2 FQGNSA. The CDR3 spans 14 residues. In nucleotides, the CDR3 is TGTGCCAGCCGACTAGCGGGAGTGTACAATGAGCAGTTCTTC. This codes for CASRLAGVYNEQFF.

This clone has just a few counts. The rearrangement links TRBV14 to TRBJ1-4, with TRBD1 matching over 11 bases. This CDR3 comprises 14 residues. The germline gives CDR1 SGHDN, CDR2 FVKESK. Losses at the gene ends were 4 bases for V and 7 bases for J; bases not matched to a gene: 2. This CDR3 is CASSPGTGGEKLFF. DNA for the CDR3: TGTGCCAGCAGCCCCGGGACAGGGGGTGAAAAACTGTTTTTT.

This clone was recorded once. The chain links TRBV9 to TRBJ1-4, with D possibly TRBD1 on 6 matching bases. Trimming removed 6 bases from V and 8 bases from J, with 14 bases in between. CDR1 is SGDLS and CDR2 is YYNGEE in the germline V gene. CDR3 size: 13 residues. CDR3 nucleotides: TGTGCCAGCACCGCAGGGGTCGGGGAAAAACTGTTTTTT. This encodes CASTAGVGEKLFF.

The rearrangement joins TRBV5-1 to TRBJ2-2; no clear D gene. The ends were cut back, 0 bases at V and 1 base at J, with 7 bases in the middle. The CDR3 loop spans 15 amino acids. Germline-derived CDR1 and CDR2 are SGHRS and YFSETQ. This CDR3 is CASSLGQRNTGELFF. In DNA form, the CDR3 reads TGCGCCAGCAGCTTGGGGCAGCGGAACACCGGGGAGCTGTTTTTT.

The rearrangement links TRBV6-6 to TRBJ1-4, with D possibly TRBD1 on 5 matching bases. Germline loops: CDR1 MNHNY, CDR2 SVGAGI (reference sequence). Deletions cut 7 bases from V and 0 bases from J, with 12 bases between. The CDR3 contains 15 residues. The CDR3 region is CASTLDSTTNEKLFF. In nucleotides, the CDR3 is TGTGCCAGCACCCTCGACAGTACAACTAATGAAAAACTGTTTTTT.

J is TRBJ1-1 and V is TRBV11-3; weak D call: TRBD1 (5 bases). Germline-derived CDR1 and CDR2 are SGHNT and YENEEA. This CDR3 has 15 residues. V lost 0 bases and J 1 base, leaving 9 bases between the germline ends. CDR3 nucleotides: TGTGCCAGCAGCTTAGATACAGGACAGAACACTGAAGCTTTCTTT. This gives the protein CASSLDTGQNTEAFF.

The CDR3 DNA sequence: TGTGCCAGTACCCCAAGGACAGGGGGTGGCTACACCTTC. This sequence encodes CASTPRTGGGYTF. The chain links TRBV19 to TRBJ1-2; TRBD1 agrees at 10 bases. CDR3 size: 13 residues. V lost 7 bases and J lost 7; bases outside the gene matches: 6. Germline V gives CDR1 LNHDA, CDR2 SQIVND (reference sequence). The whole variable domain, remainder taken from reference TRBV19 and TRBJ1-2, is DGGITQSPKYLFRKEGQNVTLSCEQNLNHDAMYWYRQDPGQGLRLIYYSQIVNDFQKGDIAEGYSVSREKKESFPLTVTSAQKNPTAFYLCASTPRTGGGYTFGSGTRLTVV.

This rearrangement joins TRBV11-2 to TRBJ2-7; D might be TRBD1 (6 bases). With 4 bases removed from V and 2 bases from J, the gap between germline ends came to 18 bases. CDR1 SGHAT and CDR2 FQNNGV come from the germline V gene. CDR3 size: 16 residues. CDR3 bases: TGTGCCAGCAGCTCCTTACAGGGTTTGGGGGCCTACGAGCAGTACTTC. Protein sequence: CASSSLQGLGAYEQYF. The full variable domain, in which reference TRBV11-2 and TRBJ2-7 provide the parts outside the CDR3, is EAGVAQSPRYKIIEKRQSVAFWCNPISGHATLYWYQQILGQGPKLLIQFQNNGVVDDSQLPKDRFSAERLKGVDSTLKIQPAKLEDSAVYLCASSSLQGLGAYEQYFGPGTRLTVT.

The rearrangement links TRBV21-1 to TRBJ1-5; the listed D gene, TRBD1, was not tested against the DNA. TRBV21-1 is given as a pseudogene. CDR3 size: 18 residues. The chain's CDR3 is CASSKVGGQGTPNQPQHF. The CDR3 DNA reads as TGTGCCAGCAGCAAAGTAGGTGGACAGGGGACACCCAATCAGCCCCAGCATTTT.

Notes on this clone: One junction end does not reproduce the germline sequence, and a read error may be involved. The V and J genes are TRBV7-3 and TRBJ2-3; maybe TRBD2 (6 bases). The CDR3 has 14 residues. Germline CDR1 and CDR2: SGHTA and FQGTGA. The CDR3 coding sequence is TGTGCCAGCAGCCTTGGGACTCACACACATACGCAGTATTTT. Its translation is CASSLGTHTHTQYF.

V and J are TRBV7-2 and TRBJ2-7; 11 bases match TRBD1. Germline V lookup: CDR1 SGHTA, CDR2 FQGNSA. Losses at the gene ends were 4 bases for V and 4 bases for J; bases not matched to a gene: 3. CDR3 length: 14 amino acids. In DNA form, the CDR3 reads TGTGCCAGCAGCTGGACAGGGGGCCCGTACGAGCAGTACTTC. It specifies CASSWTGGPYEQYF.

To note about this clone: This may come from a read error, since a much larger clone is one base off. The chain employs TRBV5-7 and TRBJ1-1; D perhaps matches TRBD1 (5 bases). TRBV5-7 is labeled an ORF, and its function is uncertain. The CDR3 loop spans 16 amino acids. CDR3 in DNA: TGTGCCGGCAGCAGCCGGCAACAGGAGTCGAACACTGAAGCTTTCTTT. This gives the protein CAGSSRQQESNTEAFF.

The V call is TRBV5-1, the J call TRBJ1-1; D is undetermined. Germline V CDR1 and CDR2: SGHRS, YFSETQ. The V end was cut by 5 bases, the J end by 2 bases, with 10 bases between. The CDR3 length is 13 residues. This CDR3 reads CASRTGVNTEAFF. In DNA, the CDR3 is TGCGCCAGCAGAACCGGGGTTAACACTGAAGCTTTCTTT.

This rearrangement joins TRBV18 to TRBJ2-7; TRBD1 aligns across 9 bases. This CDR3 has 19 residues. The V segment lost 1 base and the J segment 0 bases; nucleotides outside the gene matches: 13. CDR1 KGHSH and CDR2 LQKENI come from the germline V gene. CDR3 residues: CASSPQGTGQSWGSYEQYF. The CDR3 DNA reads TGTGCCAGCTCACCACAGGGGACAGGGCAGTCGTGGGGCTCCTACGAGCAGTACTTC.

In nucleotides, the CDR3 is TGCAGCGTTGAGGGGGCTGGTGGGACTGAAGCTTTCTTT. Its translation is CSVEGAGGTEAFF. The chain links TRBV29-1 to TRBJ1-1, with a tentative D call TRBD1 (6 bases). V lost 3 bases to trimming and J lost 5 bases, with 13 bases between them. Germline CDR1 is SQVTM and CDR2 is ANQGSEA. The CDR3 is made up of 13 amino acids. Full variable domain (missing parts from reference TRBV29-1 and TRBJ1-1): SAVISQKPSRDICQRGTSLTIQCQVDSQVTMMFWYRQQPGQSLTLIATANQGSEATYESGFVIDKFPISRPNLTFSTLTVSNMSPEDSSIYLCSVEGAGGTEAFFGQGTRLTVV.

The chain carries TRBV10-3 and TRBJ2-1, with 9 positions matching TRBD2. Losses at the gene ends were 4 bases for V and 0 bases for J; bases not matched to a gene: 10. This CDR3 spans 18 amino acids. CDR1 is ENHRY and CDR2 is SYGVKD in the germline V gene. CDR3 in DNA: TGTGCCATCAGTGCTCAAACTTTAGCGGGGGTCTCCTACAATGAGCAGTTCTTC. Protein sequence: CAISAQTLAGVSYNEQFF.

The V call is TRBV7-2, the J call TRBJ1-3; D is undetermined. Looked up from germline, CDR1 is SGHTA and CDR2 is FQGNSA. The CDR3 contains 15 residues. Trimming pared 2 bases from V and 0 bases from J, leaving 8 bases between. In DNA form, the CDR3 reads TGTGCCAGCAGCTTAAACCGGGACTCTGGAAACACCATATATTTT. It yields the protein CASSLNRDSGNTIYF.

Note on this clone: Since the CDR3 does not end with the conserved phenylalanine or tryptophan, this likely comes from a read error. The gene calls are TRBV5-1 and TRBJ1-2; no clear D gene. This CDR3 has 14 amino acids. CDR1 and CDR2 (germline): SGHRS, YFSETQ. V lost 0 bases to trimming and J lost 4 bases, with 10 bases between them. CDR3 in amino acids: CASSLVVGPYGYTL. The CDR3 nucleotides read TGCGCCAGCAGCTTGGTTGTCGGCCCCTATGGCTACACCCTC.

The chain joins TRBV25-1 to TRBJ2-7, with 7 positions matching TRBD1. The CDR3 extends over 13 amino acids. The germline gives CDR1 MGHDK, CDR2 SYGVNS. Losses at the gene ends were 4 bases for V and 5 bases for J; bases not matched to a gene: 5. CDR3 protein: CASSVQGIDEQYF. CDR3 in DNA: TGTGCCAGCAGTGTACAGGGGATCGACGAGCAGTACTTC.

CDR3 coding DNA: TGTGCCAGCAGCTTGGACGGTTTCTACGAGCAGTACTTC. Translating gives CASSLDGFYEQYF. The chain joins TRBV11-2 to TRBJ2-7; no definite D call. Trimming stripped 3 bases from V and 3 bases from J, with 9 bases between. Germline V gives CDR1 SGHAT, CDR2 FQNNGV. The CDR3 spans 13 residues. Based on the CDR3 plus reference TRBV11-2 and TRBJ2-7, the full variable domain is EAGVAQSPRYKIIEKRQSVAFWCNPISGHATLYWYQQILGQGPKLLIQFQNNGVVDDSQLPKDRFSAERLKGVDSTLKIQPAKLEDSAVYLCASSLDGFYEQYFGPGTRLTVT.

The chain employs TRBV5-4 and TRBJ1-4; tentatively, D is TRBD1 (5 bases). The V end lost 0 bases, the J end lost 8 bases, and 5 bases lay between the germline ends. The CDR3 covers 12 residues. CDR1 SGHNT and CDR2 YYREEE come from the germline V gene (reference sequence). CDR3 sequence (DNA): TGTGCCAGCAGCTTGGGACAGGAAAAACTGTTTTTT. It encodes CASSLGQEKLFF. Together with reference TRBV5-4 and TRBJ1-4, the CDR3 gives the full variable domain: ETGVTQSPTHLIKTRGQQVTLRCSSQSGHNTVSWYQQALGQGPQFIFQYYREEENGRGNFPPRFSGLQFPNYSSELNVNALELDDSALYLCASSLGQEKLFFGSGTQLSVL.

The CDR3 loop reads CASSLGDWGYEQYF. The CDR3 DNA sequence: TGTGCCAGCAGCTTAGGGGACTGGGGCTACGAGCAGTACTTC. The V and J genes are TRBV7-2 and TRBJ2-7, with D perhaps TRBD2 (6 bases). Trimming pared 1 base from V and 3 bases from J, leaving 10 bases between. CDR1 and CDR2 (germline): SGHTA, FQGNSA. CDR3 length: 14 amino acids.

V is TRBV11-2 and J is TRBJ2-3; possibly TRBD1 or TRBD2 for D (6 bases each). CDR3 length: 15 amino acids. CDR1 is SGHAT, CDR2 FQNNGV, per germline. Trimming left V 0 bases short and J 1 base short, with 8 bases between. The chain's CDR3 is CASSLDGGGTDTQYF. CDR3 sequence (DNA): TGTGCCAGCAGCTTAGACGGGGGCGGCACAGATACGCAGTATTTT.

This rearrangement joins TRBV5-4 to TRBJ2-3; D might be TRBD1 (5 bases). Per the germline V gene, CDR1 is SGHNT and CDR2 is YYREEE (reference sequence). This CDR3 is built from 14 residues. Between the trimmed V and J ends, which lost 4 bases and 2 bases, there was a span of 11 bases. Here the CDR3 reads CASSMTDPTDTQYF. CDR3 nucleotides: TGTGCCAGCAGCATGACAGATCCCACAGATACGCAGTATTTT.

This chain links TRBV19 with TRBJ1-2; D is perhaps TRBD1 (5 bases). The germline V gene has CDR1 LNHDA and CDR2 SQIVND (reference sequence). Between the trimmed V and J ends, which lost 7 bases and 2 bases, there was a span of 14 bases. The CDR3 loop spans 14 amino acids. The DNA for the CDR3 is TGTGCCAGTACCTCTGGGGCAGGGAACTATGGCTACACCTTC. As protein: CASTSGAGNYGYTF.

This chain joins TRBV5-4 and TRBJ2-3; no clear D. CDR1 and CDR2 from the germline V gene are SGHNT and YYREEE (reference sequence). CDR3 size: 15 residues. V was cut by 4 bases and J by 6 bases, with 18 bases left in between. The CDR3 DNA sequence: TGTGCCAGCAGCCCGGGCCCTAAGGGCTCCGATACGCAGTATTTT. Translation gives CASSPGPKGSDTQYF.